Listed here are 21 T cell receptor beta chains from one sample, sequenced in a study of CD8 T cells in ankylosing spondylitis. TCRdb re-analysed the 5' RACE reads in MiXCR, keeping a single row per CDR3 protein. The data show approximately 340,000 distinct CDR3 sequences, roughly 14% seen once. Material for sequencing was blood, either unsorted or a sorted T cell fraction (not recorded which). These receptors all come from a male donor with ankylosing spondylitis or in good health (not recorded which).

The V call is TRBV4-1, the J call TRBJ1-3; D might be TRBD1 (6 bases). The CDR3 runs 13 residues. V was clipped by 5 bases and J by 2 bases, with 7 bases between them. Germline V gene lookup returns CDR1 MGHRA and CDR2 YSYEKL. CDR3 sequence: CASSWTAGNTIYF. The CDR3 bases are TGCGCCAGCAGCTGGACAGCTGGAAACACCATATATTTT.

This clonotype was picked up a small number of times. The chain's CDR3 is CSAMDRGLTYF. The DNA for the CDR3 is TGCAGTGCAATGGACAGGGGCCTGACGTACTTC. J is TRBJ2-7 and V is TRBV20-1; 9 positions agree with TRBD1. CDR1 is DFQATT and CDR2 is SNEGSKA in the germline V gene (reference sequence). This CDR3 spans 11 amino acids. Losses at the gene ends were 6 bases for V and 12 bases for J; bases not matched to a gene: 9.

This chain joins TRBV12-3 or TRBV12-4 and TRBJ2-7; TRBD2 is a possible D gene (7 bases). CDR3 length equals 15 residues. V was shortened by 2 bases and J by 3 bases, with 14 bases between the two germline ends. Written as DNA, the CDR3 is TGTGCCAGCAGTTTAAGAGGGGGGGGCAACTACGAGCAGTACTTC. This translates into CASSLRGGGNYEQYF.

There are many counts of this clonotype. This rearrangement joins TRBV5-5 to TRBJ1-1; D unresolved. The CDR3 totals 12 residues. Deletions cut 0 bases from V and 3 bases from J, with 3 bases between. CDR1 is SGHKS and CDR2 is YYEKEE in the germline V gene (reference sequence). DNA for the CDR3: TGTGCCAGCAGCTTGGAGTACACTGAAGCTTTCTTT. Translation: CASSLEYTEAFF.

By share, this clonotype counts as medium-sized. The rearrangement joins TRBV12-3 or TRBV12-4 to TRBJ2-5; D gene unclear. The V gene lost 1 base and the J gene lost 4 bases, with 1 base spanning the gap. The CDR3 contains 11 residues. The CDR3 sequence is CASSLGETQYF. The CDR3 DNA sequence: TGTGCCAGCAGTTTAGGAGAGACCCAGTACTTC.

This clonotype was seen ten or more times. The chain couples TRBV12-3 or TRBV12-4 to TRBJ1-1, with D maybe TRBD1 (5 bases). CDR3 length equals 14 residues. V lost 6 bases, J lost 0 bases, and 11 bases lay in between. The DNA for the CDR3 is TGTGCCAGCAGAATTGACAGAGTGAACACTGAAGCTTTCTTT. Translated, it gives CASRIDRVNTEAFF.

V usage is TRBV5-1 and J usage is TRBJ2-2; D is possibly TRBD1 (7 bases). The CDR3 extends over 14 amino acids. CDR1 and CDR2 (germline): SGHRS, YFSETQ. V gave up 7 bases and J gave up 7 bases, with 17 bases separating them. CDR3 loop: CASRETGNIGELFF. The CDR3 nucleotides read TGCGCCAGCCGGGAGACAGGGAATATCGGGGAGCTGTTTTTT.

At least ten counts were recorded for this clonotype. V and J are TRBV5-1 and TRBJ1-1, with no clear D. Trimming pared 2 bases from V and 1 base from J, leaving 6 bases between. The germline gives CDR1 SGHRS, CDR2 YFSETQ. This CDR3 has 13 amino acids. This CDR3 is CASSLVANTEAFF. CDR3 sequence (DNA): TGCGCCAGCAGCTTAGTGGCGAACACTGAAGCTTTCTTT.

The V call is TRBV5-1, the J call TRBJ1-1, with D perhaps TRBD1 (5 bases). The CDR3 length is 15 residues. In germline, CDR1 is SGHRS, CDR2 YFSETQ. V lost 0 bases and J 4 bases, leaving 13 bases between the germline ends. This CDR3 reads CASSLAWGPATEAFF. The DNA for the CDR3 is TGCGCCAGCAGCTTGGCCTGGGGACCTGCCACTGAAGCTTTCTTT.

The CDR3 reads CSAGLLHETQYF. The CDR3 DNA is TGCAGCGCCGGACTTTTACACGAGACCCAGTACTTC. This sequence joins TRBV20-1 and TRBJ2-5; D may be TRBD2 (5 bases). There are 12 residues in the CDR3. CDR1 and CDR2 from the germline V gene are DFQATT and SNEGSKA (reference sequence).

A few counts support this clonotype. The genes are TRBV24-1 and TRBJ2-2; D perhaps matches TRBD2 (5 bases). The V gene lost 6 bases and the J gene lost 0 bases, with 7 bases spanning the gap. This CDR3 is built from 14 residues. Looked up from germline, CDR1 is KGHDR and CDR2 is SFDVKD. The CDR3 DNA sequence: TGTGCCACCAGTACGGGGTCGAACACCGGGGAGCTGTTTTTT. The encoded protein is CATSTGSNTGELFF.

This clonotype was observed a handful of times. The CDR3 here is CASSLISGVSQPQHF. The CDR3 coding sequence is TGTGCCAGCAGTTTAATCAGTGGGGTGAGCCAGCCCCAGCATTTT. The chain is built from TRBV27 and TRBJ1-5; D remains ambiguous. The CDR3 loop spans 15 amino acids. Trimming stripped 2 bases from V and 7 bases from J, with 15 bases between. Germline assignment: CDR1 MNHEY and CDR2 SMNVEV (reference sequence).

This clonotype was recorded many times. The chain joins TRBV5-1 to TRBJ2-3; maybe TRBD1 (5 bases). The CDR3 runs to 16 residues. V lost 4 bases to trimming and J lost 4 bases, with 19 bases between them. The germline CDR1 and CDR2 sequences are SGHRS and YFSETQ. As DNA, the CDR3 is TGCGCCAGCAGCCTTCAGGGTCAATCACGTCCAGATACGCAGTATTTT. Translating gives CASSLQGQSRPDTQYF.

This clonotype turned up a few times. This chain joins TRBV28 and TRBJ2-7; D ambiguous. CDR1 and CDR2 from the germline V gene are MDHEN and SYDVKM. V was shortened by 1 base and J by 8 bases, with 12 bases between the two germline ends. CDR3 length: 13 amino acids. The CDR3 reads CASSLLSRLKQYF. For the CDR3, the DNA is TGTGCCAGCAGTTTATTATCCCGCCTCAAGCAGTACTTC.

The chain couples TRBV4-1 to TRBJ1-6, with no clear D. Germline CDR1 MGHRA, CDR2 YSYEKL. Deletions cut 1 base from V and 7 bases from J, with 8 bases between. The CDR3 runs 14 residues. CDR3 DNA: TGCGCCAGCAGCCAAGGGACGGGAAATTCACCCCTCCACTTT. Translating gives CASSQGTGNSPLHF.

This clonotype was detected only a few times. The chain uses TRBV20-1 and TRBJ2-5; 8 bases match TRBD2. Per the germline V gene, CDR1 is DFQATT and CDR2 is SNEGSKA (reference sequence). With 6 bases clipped from V and 5 bases from J, the junction kept 11 bases outside the gene matches. This CDR3 contains 14 residues. The CDR3 loop reads CSAGTSGNRETQYF. The CDR3 region has the DNA TGCAGTGCAGGAACTAGCGGAAATAGGGAGACCCAGTACTTC.

This clonotype was seen many times. CDR3 sequence: CASSWGTTEAFF. In DNA form, the CDR3 reads TGTGCCAGCAGTTGGGGGACCACTGAAGCTTTCTTT. The V and J genes are TRBV12-3 or TRBV12-4 and TRBJ1-1; D perhaps matches TRBD1 (5 bases). The CDR3 is 12 residues long. With 4 bases removed from V and 4 bases from J, the gap between germline ends came to 7 bases.

The V gene is TRBV12-3 or TRBV12-4, the J gene TRBJ2-5; D not certain. V lost 6 bases and J 0 bases, leaving 8 bases between the germline ends. The CDR3 is 13 amino acids. DNA of the CDR3: TGTGCCAGCAGCGCCTATTACCAAGAGACCCAGTACTTC. Translated: CASSAYYQETQYF.

This clonotype occurred a few times. The chain links TRBV5-5 to TRBJ1-5; D uncertain. From germline, CDR1 is SGHKS and CDR2 YYEKEE (reference sequence). Trimming pared 0 bases from V and 1 base from J, leaving 8 bases between. The CDR3 length is 15 residues. The CDR3 bases are TGTGCCAGCAGCTTGGGCCATAGGAGCAATCAGCCCCAGCATTTT. Its protein product is CASSLGHRSNQPQHF.

In its sample, this clonotype was seen once. One junction end disagrees with the germline gene, perhaps due to a read error. The chain links TRBV11-3 to TRBJ2-5; 9 nucleotides agree with TRBD1. This CDR3 has 16 amino acids. Per germline, CDR1 SGHNT and CDR2 YENEEA. The CDR3 bases are TGTGCCAGCAGTTTAGGGGACAGGGCGGCTCAAGAGACCCAGTACTTC. This codes for CASSLGDRAAQETQYF.

The rearrangement joins TRBV4-1 to TRBJ2-7; 9 bases map to TRBD2. Germline V gives CDR1 MGHRA, CDR2 YSYEKL. V shed 0 bases, J shed 12 bases, and the junction held 9 bases outside the gene matches. CDR3 size: 14 residues. CDR3 region: CASSQEPVGTSTYF. The CDR3 region has the DNA TGCGCCAGCAGCCAAGAACCAGTGGGGACTAGCACGTACTTC.